The next 12 T cell receptor beta chains were all read from a single sample in a study of shared clonotypes between healthy human individuals. Positively selected for CCR7, the CD45RO-negative cells used as naive CD8 cells excluded terminally differentiated effector memory CD45RA+ cells. Measured with immunoSEQ multiplex PCR; TCRdb has only the in-frame clones, and not every one. The table shows some 1,900,000 clones, with 85% to 95% occurring only once. The specimen was naive CD8+ T cells sorted from blood. The receptors come from a man between 18 and 35 years old in good health.

The genes are TRBV5-5 and TRBJ2-2; D is uncertain. V was shortened by 0 bases and J by 4 bases, with 10 bases between the two germline ends. The CDR3 has 15 residues. Germline V gives CDR1 SGHKS, CDR2 YYEKEE (reference sequence). CDR3 coding DNA: TGTGCCAGCAGCTTGGCCTCGTATGGCACCGGGGAGCTGTTTTTT. Translated, it gives CASSLASYGTGELFF.

This chain joins TRBV7-9 and TRBJ2-3, with D hard to call. V dropped 2 bases and J dropped 6 bases, with 9 bases sitting between them. The V gene's germline CDR1 is SEHNR and CDR2 FQNEAQ (reference sequence). The CDR3 length is 13 residues. CDR3 DNA: TGTGCCAGCAGCTTACCGAACTCGGATACGCAGTATTTT. Translated, it gives CASSLPNSDTQYF.

The chain uses TRBV5-6 and TRBJ2-1; possibly TRBD1 or TRBD2 for D (5 bases each). The germline V gene has CDR1 SGHDT and CDR2 YYEEEE. CDR3 length equals 11 residues. V was clipped by 3 bases and J by 10 bases, with 8 bases between them. The CDR3 nucleotides are TGTGCCAGCAGCTGGGACGGCGAGCAGTTCTTC. It specifies CASSWDGEQFF.

The rearrangement joins TRBV7-6 to TRBJ2-7, with D possibly called TRBD1 or TRBD2 (6 bases each). Between the trimmed V and J ends, which lost 1 base and 2 bases, there was a span of 9 bases. Germline V lookup: CDR1 SGHVS, CDR2 FNYEAQ. The CDR3 is 14 amino acids. The CDR3 DNA sequence: TGTGCCAGCAGCTTAGACGGGGGCCCCTACGAGCAGTACTTC. It is translated as CASSLDGGPYEQYF.

This chain uses TRBV28 with TRBJ1-1; D remains ambiguous. Germline values: CDR1 MDHEN, CDR2 SYDVKM. This CDR3 contains 15 residues. Trimming pared 6 bases from V and 3 bases from J, leaving 17 bases between. The CDR3: CASSQPIFYDTEAFF. CDR3 bases: TGTGCCAGCAGCCAACCCATATTTTACGACACTGAAGCTTTCTTT.

The V gene is TRBV14, the J gene TRBJ1-6; D unresolved. This CDR3 is 15 amino acids long. Germline loops: CDR1 SGHDN, CDR2 FVKESK. The ends were cut back, 0 bases at V and 3 bases at J, with 6 bases in the middle. The CDR3 nucleotides are TGTGCCAGCAGCCAAGACTACAACTATAATTCACCCCTCCACTTT. Translating it yields CASSQDYNYNSPLHF.

This chain connects TRBV27 to TRBJ2-3, with D hard to call. The CDR3 runs 13 residues. V lost 2 bases and J lost 2, with 5 bases in between. Germline-derived CDR1 and CDR2 are MNHEY and SMNVEV (reference sequence). CDR3 loop: CASSLDFTDTQYF. The CDR3 DNA follows: TGTGCCAGCAGTTTAGATTTCACAGATACGCAGTATTTT.

This sequence joins TRBV28 and TRBJ2-3; D remains ambiguous. The germline V and J ends were trimmed by 2 bases and 5 bases, with 11 bases remaining between them. Per the germline V gene, CDR1 is MDHEN and CDR2 is SYDVKM. The length of the CDR3 is 14 residues. The DNA for the CDR3 is TGTGCCAGCAGTTTAGATGTAAATGGAGATACGCAGTATTTT. Translating it yields CASSLDVNGDTQYF.

The chain couples TRBV4-1 to TRBJ2-7, with 9 bases identical to TRBD1. Germline lookup yields CDR1 MGHRA and CDR2 YSYEKL. Trimming cost V 0 bases and J 6 bases; bases outside gene matches: 9. CDR3 length equals 16 residues. The DNA for the CDR3 is TGCGCCAGCAGCCAAGATCAATTACAGGGGGCGGTCGAGCAGTACTTC. Its translation: CASSQDQLQGAVEQYF.

For the CDR3, the DNA is TGTGCCAGCACCCTAGTGATGACCGGGGAGCTGTTTTTT. Protein sequence: CASTLVMTGELFF. The chain recombines TRBV6-6 with TRBJ2-2; D gene ambiguous. V was shortened by 7 bases and J by 5 bases, with 11 bases between the two germline ends. CDR1 and CDR2 (germline): MNHNY, SVGAGI (reference sequence). The CDR3 consists of 13 residues.

The chain carries TRBV15 and TRBJ2-7; 7 nucleotides agree with TRBD1. Germline CDR1 LNHNV, CDR2 YYDKDF (reference sequence). V lost 5 bases to trimming and J lost 3 bases; unmatched junction nucleotides: 7. CDR3 size: 14 residues. The CDR3 DNA reads as TGTGCCACCAGCCAAGCCGGACAGGTCTACGAGCAGTACTTC. Residues: CATSQAGQVYEQYF.

This chain uses TRBV19 with TRBJ2-1; 9 nucleotides match TRBD2. Germline V gives CDR1 LNHDA, CDR2 SQIVND (reference sequence). V was clipped by 2 bases and J by 5 bases; unmatched bases: 4. This CDR3 region has 15 residues. CDR3 coding DNA: TGTGCCAGTAGTATAAGGCTAGCGGGGAACAATGAGCAGTTCTTC. It is translated as CASSIRLAGNNEQFF.